This TCR beta chain appears in the sequencing data of a study of blood T cell repertoires in COVID-19. Study-level background: Acute and convalescent COVID-19 specimens originated in the United States, Italy and Spain. T cells, B-cell-depleted T cells, or PBMCs supplied cDNA or gDNA.

The length of the CDR3 is 18 residues. Trimming at V came to 3 bases and at J to 3 bases, leaving 11 bases not matched to a gene. The germline V gene encodes CDR1 MNHEY and CDR2 SMNVEV (reference sequence). In the authors' workflow: It was from reference gene primer amplification that nucleated cell counts were estimated. Only in-frame clones appear in the TCRdb table, and some are missing; sequencing was by immunoSEQ multiplex PCR. V, J and clone size are those of that table, while D and trimming were read from the DNA. The sample has over 200,000 clones; 75% to 85% are singletons. The TCR sequence derives from a middle-aged man who had recovered from COVID-19. The rearrangement links TRBV27 to TRBJ2-6; 7 bases align to TRBD2. Sequencing was carried out using peripheral blood. CDR3 DNA: TGTGCCAGCAGTTTTAGGTCCCCGGGCGGGAGTGGGGCCAACGTCCTGACTTTC. Translation: CASSFRSPGGSGANVLTF.